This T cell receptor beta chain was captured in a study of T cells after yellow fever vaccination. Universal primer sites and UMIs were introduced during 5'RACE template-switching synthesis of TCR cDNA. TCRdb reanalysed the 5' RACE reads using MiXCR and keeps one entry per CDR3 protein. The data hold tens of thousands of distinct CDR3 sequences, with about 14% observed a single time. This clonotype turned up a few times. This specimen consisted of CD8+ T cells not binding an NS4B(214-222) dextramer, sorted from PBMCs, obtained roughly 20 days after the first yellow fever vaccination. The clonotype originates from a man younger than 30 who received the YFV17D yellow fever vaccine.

CDR3 coding DNA: TGTGCCAGCAGTTGGTCGCCAGATACGCAGTATTTT. Protein product: CASSWSPDTQYF. The V gene is TRBV12-3 or TRBV12-4, the J gene TRBJ2-3, with no clear D. The CDR3 has 12 amino acids. V was shortened by 4 bases and J by 4 bases, with 6 bases between the two germline ends.